Reported below is one T cell receptor beta chain. This clonotype was counted at least ten times. Its antigen has not been determined. The record has no base qualities; no much larger clone is one base away. The data belong to a study of early T cells in non-severe SARS-CoV-2 infection (dated by TCRdb to 2020 to 2022). With regard to the full study: Because TCR sequencing relied on bulk RNA taken from unsorted whole blood, pairing of alpha and beta chains was not possible.

The cysteine opens and the phenylalanine closes a CDR3 of 16 amino acids. Here the CDR3 DNA is all that survives: 48 bases in frame from base 1. CDR1 and CDR2, per the germline V gene, are SGHRS and YFSETQ. Trimming accounts for 2 bases at V and 1 base at J, while the number of junction bases matched to no gene is 6. The library came from 5' RACE. Sequencing used a NextSeq 500. Unique molecular identifiers were attached to individual cDNA molecules in the TCR library protocol so that sequencing error and PCR bias could be corrected. Both TCR alpha and beta chains were sequenced, and tight co-correlation was observed between alpha and beta sequence abundances in each sample. As for the original processing: Decombinator V4 was used to annotate the V gene, J gene and CDR3 of the TCR sequences. TCRs were defined as expanded if a significant change between any two time points was detected under a Poisson model with p below 0.0001. TCR abundances were normalised to the total number of TCRs sequenced per sample and expressed as counts per million. TRAV1-2 paired with TRAJ12, TRAJ20 or TRAJ33 defined MAIT TCRs, while TRAV10 paired with TRAJ18 defined iNKT TCRs. A search of VDJdb, accessed on 1 November 2021, was run for TCRs annotated to CMV, EBV and SARS-CoV-2, with TCRs annotated for multiple antigens excluded. TCRdb reprocessing: public reads trimmed at Q25 with fastp, clones called with MiXCR, in-frame beta chains kept. Rows are combined by CDR3 protein, so each entry shows the most common genes and DNA. Clone size and V and J calls follow TCRdb, not the original study. This sample gives about 64,000 distinct CDR3 sequences in total; around 18% of them show up just once. In total, the top ten clones hold 8% to 10% of the sample.

Beyond this particular receptor, the publication reports: VDJdb matching was skewed toward anti-spike CD8 responses and likely underestimated virus-specific expansions by missing private and CD4 specificities.

Set within a cohort of healthcare workers in London, UK, this nested case-control study involved weekly PCR testing of nasopharyngeal swabs along with blood sampling. Between 23 and 31 March 2020, the week of the UK lockdown, healthcare workers were enrolled and then followed up weekly for as long as 16 weeks. The chain is made from TRBV5-1 and TRBJ2-3, with TRBD2 matching 8 junction bases. The sample consisted of whole blood, taken at baseline. The clonotype was recovered from an adult who was a healthcare worker with PCR-confirmed SARS-CoV-2 infection or an uninfected control (not recorded which). The DNA reads TGCGCCAGCAGCTTCTTAGCCGGGAGGGGCACAGATACGCAGTATTTT. It codes for CASSFLAGRGTDTQYF.